This passage covers 18 T cell receptor beta chains from one sample sequenced in a study of blood T cell repertoires in COVID-19. Clones were read by immunoSEQ multiplex PCR, and TCRdb kept only the in-frame ones, dropping some. Seen here are under 200,000 clones, roughly four fifths observed once, and the top ten hold about 4.8%. The specimen was peripheral blood. Source of these receptors: a woman in her 30s with acute or convalescent COVID-19.

In DNA, the CDR3 is TGTGCCAGCAGCCCGCTAAGTTTTGCAGAGGATCAAGAGACCCAGTACTTC. Its translation is CASSPLSFAEDQETQYF. The rearrangement uses TRBV7-3 and TRBJ2-5; D not resolved. The CDR3 length is 17 residues. In germline, CDR1 is SGHTA, CDR2 FQGTGA. Trimming shortened V by 5 bases and J by 2 bases, and 21 bases separated the two germline ends.

The chain combines TRBV28 with TRBJ2-5; 10 bases are shared with TRBD2. J gave up 5 bases and V 5 bases, and 2 bases lay outside the gene matches. The CDR3 sequence is 13 residues long. From germline, CDR1 is MDHEN and CDR2 SYDVKM. Here the CDR3 DNA reads TGTGCCAGCAGTCCTAGCGGGAGCGAGACCCAGTACTTC. As protein: CASSPSGSETQYF. Supplemented by reference TRBV28 and TRBJ2-5, the full variable domain reads DVKVTQSSRYLVKRTGEKVFLECVQDMDHENMFWYRQDPGLGLRLIYFSYDVKMKEKGDIPEGYSVSREKKERFSLILESASTNQTSMYLCASSPSGSETQYFGPGTRLLVL.

This rearrangement joins TRBV7-9 to TRBJ1-3, with a possible D match to TRBD1 (5 bases). V was shortened by 2 bases and J by 4 bases, with 12 bases between the two germline ends. The CDR3 is 15 amino acids. The V gene's germline CDR1 is SEHNR and CDR2 FQNEAQ (reference sequence). CDR3 DNA sequence: TGTGCCAGCAGCTTATTAGGGGAAGGCGGAAACACCATATATTTT. Protein: CASSLLGEGGNTIYF.

The chain joins TRBV5-8 to TRBJ2-5, with TRBD2 as a possible D gene (6 bases). Germline CDR1 SGHTS, CDR2 YDEGEE. V gave up 4 bases and J gave up 2 bases, with 12 bases separating them. The CDR3 has 14 amino acids. The CDR3 is CASSEPGRQETQYF. The CDR3 coding sequence is TGTGCCAGCAGCGAACCCGGGAGACAAGAGACCCAGTACTTC.

A remark on this clone: A much bigger clone sits one base away, suggesting this may be a read error. The chain combines TRBV11-3 with TRBJ2-2; 7 nucleotides match TRBD1. CDR3 length: 15 amino acids. CDR1 is SGHNT, CDR2 YENEEA, per germline. V shed 6 bases, J shed 4 bases, and the junction held 8 bases outside the gene matches. Here the CDR3 DNA reads TGTGCCAGCAGTCCCGGGACAGAGGTCACCGGGGAGCTGTTTTTT. It encodes CASSPGTEVTGELFF.

The chain combines TRBV5-6 with TRBJ2-1; 10 bases are shared with TRBD2. J lost 6 bases, V lost 4 bases, and 13 bases had no gene match. The CDR3 is 17 amino acids. Germline CDR1 and CDR2: SGHDT and YYEEEE. The CDR3 nucleotides are TGTGCCAGCAGCGCCCGGTACAGCGGGAGGGCCAGCAATGAGCAGTTCTTC. Its protein is CASSARYSGRASNEQFF.

The chain links TRBV11-1 to TRBJ1-4; TRBD1 aligns across 9 bases. The V and J ends lost 2 bases and 6 bases, in that order; junction bases with no gene match: 1. The length of the CDR3 is 14 residues. Germline V lookup: CDR1 SGHAT, CDR2 FQDESV (reference sequence). The CDR3, as DNA: TGTGCCAGCAGCTTACGGACAGGGGATGAAAAACTGTTTTTT. Encoded protein: CASSLRTGDEKLFF.

The genes are TRBV28 and TRBJ1-6; 9 nucleotides match TRBD1. V trimming: 3 bases; J trimming: 10 bases; junction bases outside the gene matches: 7. Germline assignment: CDR1 MDHEN and CDR2 SYDVKM. CDR3 length equals 15 residues. CDR3: CASSFTAGQGSPLHF. In DNA form, the CDR3 reads TGTGCCAGCAGTTTCACCGCGGGACAGGGCTCACCCCTCCACTTT.

This clone has a single count. The chain joins TRBV30 to TRBJ1-1; TRBD1 matches at 11 bases. The CDR3 contains 14 residues. After removal of 8 bases from V and 6 bases from J, the junction contained 11 bases not matched to a gene. Germline assignment: CDR1 GTSNPN and CDR2 SVGIG (reference sequence). Here the CDR3 reads CAASRDRGTAEAFF. CDR3 nucleotides: TGTGCCGCGTCCCGGGACAGGGGGACCGCTGAAGCTTTCTTT.

This clone has just one count. CDR3: CASSFRGQGDNEQFF. For the CDR3, the DNA is TGTGCCAGCAGCTTTCGTGGACAGGGTGACAATGAGCAGTTCTTC. This chain connects TRBV7-7 to TRBJ2-1; TRBD1 agrees at 8 bases. Losses at the gene ends were 3 bases for V and 5 bases for J; bases not matched to a gene: 6. This CDR3 is built from 15 residues. The germline gives CDR1 SSHAT, CDR2 FNYEAQ (reference sequence).

The chain uses TRBV4-1 and TRBJ2-2; D possibly corresponds to TRBD1 (5 bases). Trimming took off 3 bases at V and 9 bases at J, with 20 bases between the two ends. This CDR3 contains 16 residues. The germline CDR1 and CDR2 sequences are MGHRA and YSYEKL. As DNA, the CDR3 is TGCGCCAGCAGCCAGCCAAGGGGAAGGTCAGGGCGGGAGCTGTTTTTT. This encodes CASSQPRGRSGRELFF.

This clone has only one observation. CDR3 in amino acids: CASSLALGLGPQHF. The DNA of the CDR3 is TGTGCCAGCAGCTTAGCGCTGGGCCTCGGGCCCCAGCATTTT. V is TRBV7-6 and J is TRBJ1-5; D gene uncertain. Germline V gives CDR1 SGHVS, CDR2 FNYEAQ. This CDR3 region has 14 residues. Trimming pared 0 bases from V and 9 bases from J, leaving 12 bases between.

The J gene is TRBJ1-4, the V gene TRBV7-6; 9 bases fit TRBD1. CDR1 and CDR2 from the germline V gene are SGHVS and FNYEAQ. The CDR3 has 17 residues. The trim removed 4 bases at V and 4 bases at J, leaving 10 bases unmatched. Here the CDR3 reads CASSSITPGQGNEKLFF. In DNA form, the CDR3 reads TGTGCCAGCAGCTCGATCACTCCGGGACAGGGTAATGAAAAACTGTTTTTT.

The chain combines TRBV12-3 or TRBV12-4 with TRBJ2-1; D uncertain. Trimming removed 3 bases from V and 0 bases from J, with 3 bases in between. The CDR3 runs 13 residues. This CDR3 reads CASSLSSYNEQFF. The CDR3 bases are TGTGCCAGCAGTTTGAGCTCCTACAATGAGCAGTTCTTC.

This chain uses TRBV15 with TRBJ2-3; 12 bases fit TRBD2. Germline V gives CDR1 LNHNV, CDR2 YYDKDF (reference sequence). CDR3 length equals 20 residues. Losses at the gene ends were 1 base for V and 4 bases for J; bases not matched to a gene: 15. The CDR3 DNA follows: TGTGCCACCAGCAGAGTCGGACTAGCGGGGATACGAACGGGCGCAGATACGCAGTATTTT. Protein product: CATSRVGLAGIRTGADTQYF.

The chain is built from TRBV28 and TRBJ2-7; unclear D gene. Between the trimmed V and J ends, which lost 10 bases and 3 bases, there was a span of 19 bases. The CDR3 sequence is 14 residues long. Germline values: CDR1 MDHEN, CDR2 SYDVKM. The CDR3 DNA sequence: TGTGCCACCTTCCCGGGTCGCGATTTCTACGAGCAGTACTTC. As protein: CATFPGRDFYEQYF.

V gene TRBV7-9 combines with J gene TRBJ1-4; no clear D gene. Germline V CDR1 and CDR2: SEHNR, FQNEAQ (reference sequence). The CDR3 spans 12 residues. With 1 base removed from V and 7 bases from J, the gap between germline ends came to 4 bases. The CDR3 region is CASSLEAEKLFF. Written as DNA, the CDR3 is TGTGCCAGCAGCTTAGAAGCTGAAAAACTGTTTTTT. Full variable domain (missing parts from reference TRBV7-9 and TRBJ1-4): DTGVSQNPRHKITKRGQNVTFRCDPISEHNRLYWYRQTLGQGPEFLTYFQNEAQLEKSRLLSDRFSAERPKGSFSTLEIQRTEQGDSAMYLCASSLEAEKLFFGSGTQLSVL.

V usage is TRBV14 and J usage is TRBJ1-3; D gene uncertain. Trimming removed 2 bases from V and 0 bases from J, with 8 bases in between. The CDR3 is made up of 15 amino acids. Germline loops: CDR1 SGHDN, CDR2 FVKESK. CDR3 bases: TGTGCCAGCAGCCAAAACAGAGCCTCTGGAAACACCATATATTTT. Amino acids: CASSQNRASGNTIYF.